The next 25 T cell receptor beta chains were all read from a single sample in a study of STAT5B mutations in CD4+ large granular lymphocyte leukemia. Libraries were prepared by immunoSEQ multiplex PCR; TCRdb keeps only in-frame clonotypes and omits some of them. The repertoire holds 30,000 to 40,000 clones, with 69% as singletons. The sample consisted of CD4+ T cells from blood buffy coats. The receptors here all came from a human donor in good health.

In this sample, this clone turned up a few times. The chain uses TRBV18 and TRBJ2-2; TRBD2 agrees at 8 bases. CDR3 size: 16 residues. The V gene end was trimmed by 6 bases and the J gene end by 2 bases; junction bases not matched to a gene: 8. CDR1 is KGHSH, CDR2 LQKENI, per germline. CDR3 amino acids: CASSLLTSVNTGELFF. CDR3 sequence (DNA): TGTGCCAGCTCCCTCCTGACTAGCGTCAACACCGGGGAGCTGTTTTTT. The full variable domain, rest sourced from reference TRBV18 and TRBJ2-2, is NAGVMQNPRHLVRRRGQEARLRCSPMKGHSHVYWYRQLPEEGLKFMVYLQKENIIDESGMPKERFSAEFPKEGPSILRIQQVVRGDSAAYFCASSLLTSVNTGELFFGEGSRLTVL.

The chain joins TRBV4-3 to TRBJ1-5; a weak D match, TRBD1 (6 bases). In germline, CDR1 is LGHNA, CDR2 YSLEER. The V end was cut by 1 base, the J end by 7 bases, with 14 bases between. This CDR3 has 15 amino acids. CDR3 sequence: CASSQAVGGVQPQHF. CDR3 sequence (DNA): TGCGCCAGCAGCCAAGCAGTAGGGGGGGTCCAGCCCCAGCATTTT.

This clone was observed once. CDR3 sequence reads: CASSPEKESSYNSPLHF. The CDR3 bases are TGTGCCAGCTCACCCGAGAAGGAGAGCTCCTATAATTCACCCCTCCACTTT. The chain is built from TRBV18 and TRBJ1-6; D gene ambiguous. Deletions cut 3 bases from V and 0 bases from J, with 12 bases between. This CDR3 has 17 residues. CDR1 and CDR2 (germline): KGHSH, LQKENI.

This clone appeared once. This chain connects TRBV18 to TRBJ1-4, with no clear D. Trimming removed 3 bases from V and 4 bases from J, with 9 bases in between. The V gene's germline CDR1 is KGHSH and CDR2 LQKENI. The CDR3 runs to 14 residues. The CDR3: CASSPGPVNEKLFF. CDR3 nucleotide sequence: TGTGCCAGCTCACCCGGACCGGTTAATGAAAAACTGTTTTTT.

The chain couples TRBV4-1 to TRBJ1-3, with a tentative D call TRBD1 (5 bases). The CDR3 sequence is 15 residues long. The germline gives CDR1 MGHRA, CDR2 YSYEKL. The V gene lost 2 bases and the J gene lost 4 bases, with 12 bases spanning the gap. The CDR3 DNA reads as TGCGCCAGCAGCCAAAGCGGGACTCGCGGAAACACCATATATTTT. Its protein product is CASSQSGTRGNTIYF.

This clone was counted only a few times. The CDR3 is CASSTDTALYGYTF. The CDR3 bases are TGTGCCAGTAGTACTGACACGGCCCTCTATGGCTACACCTTC. The V and J genes are TRBV19 and TRBJ1-2; no clear D gene. Germline CDR1 LNHDA, CDR2 SQIVND (reference sequence). The CDR3 contains 14 residues. V was clipped by 4 bases and J by 4 bases, with 13 bases between them.

This clone has more than one count but fewer than ten. The chain links TRBV11-2 to TRBJ2-4; 8 nucleotides agree with TRBD1. This CDR3 contains 15 residues. Germline V gene data show CDR1 as SGHAT and CDR2 as FQNNGV. The V gene end was trimmed by 6 bases and the J gene end by 6 bases; junction bases not matched to a gene: 10. The CDR3 bases are TGTGCCAGCAGTCCGGACAGGGCCCTCACAAACATTCAGTACTTC. It encodes CASSPDRALTNIQYF.

The chain uses TRBV28 and TRBJ2-1, with D perhaps TRBD2 (5 bases). Trimming took 1 base from V and 7 from J, leaving 8 bases between them. This CDR3 is built from 13 residues. Germline V CDR1 and CDR2: MDHEN, SYDVKM. CDR3 bases: TGTGCCAGCAGTTTATCTCTAGCAAATGAGCAGTTCTTC. Its translation is CASSLSLANEQFF.

The chain uses TRBV7-8 and TRBJ1-2; a weak D match, TRBD1 (6 bases). In germline, CDR1 is SGHVS, CDR2 FQNEAQ. There are 18 residues in the CDR3. Trimming pared 0 bases from V and 6 bases from J, leaving 23 bases between. Here the CDR3 DNA reads TGTGCCAGCAGCTTAGCGGGGGGGGGCGGATTCCCTGGGAATGGCTACACCTTC. This gives the protein CASSLAGGGGFPGNGYTF.

The gene calls are TRBV7-3 and TRBJ1-1; D unclear. This CDR3 region has 13 residues. Trimming removed 2 bases at V and 1 base at J, with 5 bases between. Germline V gene data show CDR1 as SGHTA and CDR2 as FQGTGA. DNA for the CDR3: TGTGCCAGCAGCTTAGAAAGGAACACTGAAGCTTTCTTT. Protein: CASSLERNTEAFF.

This chain connects TRBV6-6 to TRBJ1-1; D might be TRBD1 (5 bases). The CDR3 is 14 amino acids. Trimming removed 4 bases from V and 6 bases from J, with 15 bases in between. In germline, CDR1 is MNHNY, CDR2 SVGAGI (reference sequence). CDR3 bases: TGTGCCAGCAGTTCAGGGTTCTGGGCCGCTGAAGCTTTCTTT. Its translation: CASSSGFWAAEAFF.

V gene TRBV6-5 combines with J gene TRBJ1-4; D perhaps matches TRBD1 (5 bases). Per germline, CDR1 MNHEY and CDR2 SVGAGI. The CDR3 is 14 amino acids. Trimming took off 5 bases at V and 8 bases at J, with 15 bases between the two ends. Here the CDR3 reads CASSRDSFREKLFF. CDR3 in DNA: TGTGCCAGCAGTCGTGACAGTTTTCGGGAAAAACTGTTTTTT.

The V and J genes are TRBV7-9 and TRBJ2-1; no reliable D call. The germline V gene has CDR1 SEHNR and CDR2 FQNEAQ (reference sequence). The V and J ends lost 0 bases and 9 bases respectively, with 18 bases between them. The CDR3 runs to 16 residues. The CDR3 bases are TGTGCCAGCAGCTTAGCCTCCGGGCTCTTAGGCCGTGAGCAGTTCTTC. It yields the protein CASSLASGLLGREQFF.

This clone occurred a few times. The chain links TRBV6-5 to TRBJ2-1, with 8 nucleotides matching TRBD1. J lost 3 bases, V lost 5 bases, and 6 bases had no gene match. The CDR3 has 15 residues. Germline CDR1 and CDR2: MNHEY and SVGAGI. The CDR3 protein is CASSATGTGYNEQFF. The CDR3 bases are TGTGCCAGCAGTGCTACCGGGACAGGCTACAATGAGCAGTTCTTC.

J is TRBJ1-2 and V is TRBV6-5, with 7 bases fitting TRBD1. V lost 5 bases to trimming and J lost 3 bases; unmatched junction nucleotides: 6. Germline V gene lookup returns CDR1 MNHEY and CDR2 SVGAGI. This CDR3 contains 14 residues. CDR3 sequence (DNA): TGTGCCAGCAGTCCTGGGACAGCCTACTATGGCTACACCTTC. It codes for CASSPGTAYYGYTF.

This clone appeared a single time. This chain joins TRBV7-2 and TRBJ1-2, with 10 bases fitting TRBD1. After removal of 4 bases from V and 7 bases from J, the junction contained 6 bases not matched to a gene. CDR1 is SGHTA and CDR2 is FQGNSA in the germline V gene. This CDR3 has 14 residues. The CDR3 DNA follows: TGTGCCAGCAGCTCCGGGACAGGGGCGTTTGGCTACACCTTC. Protein: CASSSGTGAFGYTF.

The chain combines TRBV7-2 with TRBJ2-3; TRBD2 matches at 7 bases. The ends lost 1 base at V and 4 bases at J; junction bases unmatched: 2. Per germline, CDR1 SGHTA and CDR2 FQGNSA. This CDR3 spans 14 amino acids. The CDR3 coding sequence is TGTGCCAGCAGCTTAGGACTAGCAGCAGATACGCAGTATTTT. This gives the protein CASSLGLAADTQYF.

This clone was picked up a small number of times. The chain recombines TRBV6-5 with TRBJ2-7; possibly TRBD1 or TRBD2 for D (5 bases each). Germline values: CDR1 MNHEY, CDR2 SVGAGI. The CDR3 is 14 amino acids. The V gene lost 2 bases and the J gene lost 4 bases, with 12 bases spanning the gap. CDR3 loop: CASSYRPEGYEQYF. DNA for the CDR3: TGTGCCAGCAGTTACAGGCCCGAGGGGTACGAGCAGTACTTC.

This clone was detected only once. Within the sample, other DNA sequences also encode this same CDR3. The genes are TRBV2 and TRBJ2-3, with D perhaps matching TRBD2 (5 bases). The CDR3 covers 14 residues. The germline V gene encodes CDR1 SNHLY and CDR2 FYNNEI. Trimming removed 6 bases from V and 0 bases from J, with 10 bases in between. For the CDR3, the DNA is TGTGCCAGCAGACGGGGTCCTAGCACAGATACGCAGTATTTT. Translated, it gives CASRRGPSTDTQYF.

The CDR3 protein is CASSLRVWQVSNQPQHF. Written as DNA, the CDR3 is TGTGCCAGCAGTTTAAGGGTGTGGCAGGTTAGCAATCAGCCCCAGCATTTT. The V call is TRBV28, the J call TRBJ1-5; unclear D gene. The CDR3 covers 17 residues. The germline CDR1 and CDR2 sequences are MDHEN and SYDVKM. Trimming pared 2 bases from V and 0 bases from J, leaving 14 bases between.

The chain employs TRBV19 and TRBJ1-5; no clear D. The germline V gene has CDR1 LNHDA and CDR2 SQIVND (reference sequence). This CDR3 is built from 11 residues. Deletions cut 7 bases from V and 11 bases from J, with 12 bases between. The CDR3 bases are TGTGCCAGTAAGGGCCCATCAGCCCAGCATTTT. This encodes CASKGPSAQHF.

The chain is built from TRBV9 and TRBJ1-6; unclear D gene. The CDR3 extends over 15 amino acids. Germline assignment: CDR1 SGDLS and CDR2 YYNGEE. V shed 0 bases and J shed 4 bases, with 8 bases lying between them. The CDR3 is CASSVALGYNSPLHF. DNA of the CDR3: TGTGCCAGCAGCGTAGCTCTAGGGTATAATTCACCCCTCCACTTT. Full variable domain (rest looked up from reference TRBV9 and TRBJ1-6): DSGVTQTPKHLITATGQRVTLRCSPRSGDLSVYWYQQSLDQGLQFLIQYYNGEERAKGNILERFSAQQFPDLHSELNLSSLELGDSALYFCASSVALGYNSPLHFGNGTRLTVT.

This chain links TRBV10-3 with TRBJ1-1; tentatively, D is TRBD1 (5 bases). Germline V gene sequence: CDR1 ENHRY, CDR2 SYGVKD. This CDR3 region has 13 residues. The V end lost 10 bases, the J end lost 0 bases, and 12 bases lay between the germline ends. The CDR3 nucleotides read TGTGCCACCTCACAGGATTTGAACACTGAAGCTTTCTTT. It encodes CATSQDLNTEAFF.

J is TRBJ1-1 and V is TRBV28; a possible D gene is TRBD1 (5 bases). Germline V gene lookup returns CDR1 MDHEN and CDR2 SYDVKM. The CDR3 has 15 residues. V lost 5 bases and J 5 bases, leaving 18 bases between the germline ends. CDR3 in amino acids: CASSPLGALETEAFF. For the CDR3, the DNA is TGTGCCAGCAGTCCCCTAGGGGCGCTGGAGACTGAAGCTTTCTTT.

J is TRBJ2-2 and V is TRBV5-8; D unresolved. The CDR3 runs to 14 residues. Trimming pared 4 bases from V and 5 bases from J, leaving 12 bases between. From germline, CDR1 is SGHTS and CDR2 YDEGEE. The CDR3 nucleotides read TGTGCCAGCAGCCGGTTAAGTGGGACCGGGGAGCTGTTTTTT. Translation gives CASSRLSGTGELFF.